This T cell receptor beta chain was documented in a study of human T cells and chemical hapten exposure. Within the library, unique molecular identifiers were attached to each individual cDNA molecule. How the authors handled the data: Sampled TCR counts reached a median of about 90,000 per sample, with values ranging from roughly 20,000 to 700,000. Each CDR3 protein gets one entry after TCRdb re-called the RACE reads with MiXCR. These V and J calls derive from TCRdb rather than the authors' analysis. The sample includes just over 90,000 distinct CDR3 sequences, roughly 8.5% of them seen just once. Time point given: healthy volunteer bleed at 2 weeks. Total RNA was extracted from unfractionated whole blood. The CDR3 length is 14 residues. Germline V gene lookup returns CDR1 DFQATT and CDR2 SNEGSKA (reference sequence). V was clipped by 0 bases and J by 0 bases, with 5 bases between them.

Input material: whole blood. This receptor was taken from a female donor in good health. Some clones in this sample may be carry-over from other donors' samples. The chain combines TRBV20-1 with TRBJ1-4, with TRBD1 as a possible D gene (5 bases). CDR3 sequence: CSARETATNEKLFF. CDR3 DNA: TGCAGTGCTAGAGAGACAGCAACTAATGAAAAACTGTTTTTT.